Shown below are 24 T cell receptor beta chains from a single sample sequenced in a study of blood T cell repertoires in COVID-19. Data came from immunoSEQ multiplex PCR; TCRdb stores just in-frame clones and leaves some out. The table lists more than 85,000 clones, 82% of them singletons. The sequenced material came from peripheral blood. These receptors all come from an older woman with acute or convalescent COVID-19.

The chain is built from TRBV15 and TRBJ2-7; TRBD1 aligns across 9 bases. This CDR3 has 17 residues. Germline CDR1 and CDR2: LNHNV and YYDKDF (reference sequence). Trimming removed 5 bases from V and 3 bases from J; junction bases left unmatched: 14. CDR3 nucleotides: TGTGCCACCAGCGCAGGTATTCGGACGACAGGGGGCTACGAGCAGTACTTC. It translates to CATSAGIRTTGGYEQYF.

This clone was counted a few times. CDR3 amino acids: CASSPGTNSPLHF. In DNA, the CDR3 is TGTGCCAGCAGCCCCGGGACAAATTCACCCCTCCACTTT. The chain carries TRBV12-3 or TRBV12-4 and TRBJ1-6; D perhaps matches TRBD1 (6 bases). This CDR3 comprises 13 residues. Trimming pared 6 bases from V and 7 bases from J, leaving 10 bases between.

Here the CDR3 reads CASSYQGQGDYGYTF. CDR3 coding DNA: TGTGCCAGCAGTTACCAAGGACAGGGGGACTATGGCTACACCTTC. V and J are TRBV6-5 and TRBJ1-2, with 10 bases identical to TRBD1. With V trimmed by 2 bases and J by 3 bases, 3 bases remained unmatched. The CDR3 contains 15 residues. CDR1 and CDR2 from the germline V gene are MNHEY and SVGAGI.

This clone appeared once. J is TRBJ1-4 and V is TRBV18, with TRBD1 as a possible D gene (5 bases). CDR3 length equals 15 residues. Germline-derived CDR1 and CDR2 are KGHSH and LQKENI. Trimming stripped 3 bases from V and 0 bases from J, with 8 bases between. CDR3 loop: CASSPAGTTNEKLFF. The CDR3 nucleotides are TGTGCCAGCTCACCGGCAGGGACAACTAATGAAAAACTGTTTTTT.

This rearrangement joins TRBV5-1 to TRBJ2-2; 8 bases map to TRBD1. J lost 6 bases, V lost 3 bases, and 10 bases had no gene match. The germline V gene has CDR1 SGHRS and CDR2 YFSETQ. The CDR3 is 16 residues long. The CDR3 nucleotides are TGCGCCAGCAGCTCCCAGGGACAGGTGGGAGCCGGGGAGCTGTTTTTT. This sequence encodes CASSSQGQVGAGELFF.

This sequence joins TRBV29-1 and TRBJ1-2, with TRBD1 matching over 9 bases. V was pared by 6 bases and J by 2 bases, with 4 bases of the junction left unmatched. There are 13 residues in the CDR3. Looked up from germline, CDR1 is SQVTM and CDR2 is ANQGSEA. For the CDR3, the DNA is TGCAGCGTCCGGACAGGGGCGAACTATGGCTACACCTTC. It specifies CSVRTGANYGYTF.

The gene calls are TRBV19 and TRBJ1-5, with D unclear. This CDR3 is 13 amino acids long. Germline-derived CDR1 and CDR2 are LNHDA and SQIVND (reference sequence). The V end lost 5 bases, the J end lost 6 bases, and 11 bases lay between the germline ends. The CDR3 DNA is TGTGCCAGTAGTGCCGGGGTTCGTCAGCCCCAGCATTTT. Translated: CASSAGVRQPQHF. Filled out from reference TRBV19 and TRBJ1-5, the complete variable domain reads DGGITQSPKYLFRKEGQNVTLSCEQNLNHDAMYWYRQDPGQGLRLIYYSQIVNDFQKGDIAEGYSVSREKKESFPLTVTSAQKNPTAFYLCASSAGVRQPQHFGDGTRLSIL.

The rearrangement joins TRBV4-2 to TRBJ1-5; 7 bases fit TRBD1. This CDR3 comprises 15 residues. V trimming: 1 base; J trimming: 7 bases; junction bases outside the gene matches: 7. Germline assignment: CDR1 LGHNA and CDR2 YNFKEQ. This CDR3 reads CASSQATGVGQPQHF. The CDR3 DNA is TGTGCCAGCAGCCAAGCTACAGGGGTAGGGCAGCCCCAGCATTTT.

V is TRBV6-6 and J is TRBJ2-7; D not certain. There are 13 residues in the CDR3. V was clipped by 0 bases and J by 5 bases, with 8 bases between them. Germline V gives CDR1 MNHNY, CDR2 SVGAGI (reference sequence). DNA for the CDR3: TGTGCCAGCAGTTACTCGTTCTTAGACGAGCAGTACTTC. Translated, it gives CASSYSFLDEQYF.

The chain combines TRBV6-5 with TRBJ1-2; D ambiguous. The CDR3 covers 13 residues. Germline assignment: CDR1 MNHEY and CDR2 SVGAGI. V lost 5 bases and J lost 4, with 11 bases in between. The DNA for the CDR3 is TGTGCCAGCAGTCCCGCCATAGTCTATGGCTACACCTTC. It specifies CASSPAIVYGYTF.

The genes are TRBV7-3 and TRBJ2-5; 8 nucleotides agree with TRBD1. There are 16 residues in the CDR3. V was pared by 5 bases and J by 4 bases, with 12 bases of the junction left unmatched. Germline values: CDR1 SGHTA, CDR2 FQGTGA. CDR3 sequence (DNA): TGTGCCAGCAGCCCACAAATTTTAGACAGGGGAGAGACCCAGTACTTC. This sequence encodes CASSPQILDRGETQYF. Based on the CDR3 plus reference TRBV7-3 and TRBJ2-5, the full variable domain is GAGVSQTPSNKVTEKGKYVELRCDPISGHTALYWYRQSLGQGPEFLIYFQGTGAADDSGLPNDRFFAVRPEGSVSTLKIQRTERGDSAVYLCASSPQILDRGETQYFGPGTRLLVL.

This clone was detected only once. The chain carries TRBV24-1 and TRBJ1-5; the D gene is possibly TRBD1 (5 bases). Trimming removed 3 bases from V and 6 bases from J, with 14 bases in between. This CDR3 region has 15 residues. CDR1 and CDR2 (germline): KGHDR, SFDVKD. CDR3 region: CATSDPGPGGQPQHF. Here the CDR3 DNA reads TGTGCCACCAGTGATCCCGGGCCCGGGGGTCAGCCCCAGCATTTT.

The genes are TRBV5-1 and TRBJ2-6; perhaps TRBD2 as D (7 bases). The CDR3 spans 19 residues. Germline-derived CDR1 and CDR2 are SGHRS and YFSETQ. Trimming stripped 0 bases from V and 0 bases from J, with 16 bases between. The CDR3 region is CASSLGSGGSSSGANVLTF. DNA of the CDR3: TGCGCCAGCAGCTTGGGGTCGGGGGGCTCCAGCTCTGGGGCCAACGTCCTGACTTTC.

The chain employs TRBV5-1 and TRBJ2-1, with 12 bases identical to TRBD2. Trimming took 0 bases from V and 9 from J; bases not matched to a gene: 16. Germline V gives CDR1 SGHRS, CDR2 YFSETQ. CDR3 length: 19 amino acids. DNA of the CDR3: TGCGCCAGCAGCTTGGCACCCAGGACTAGCGGGGACACTTATCTTGAGCAGTTCTTC. Protein product: CASSLAPRTSGDTYLEQFF.

The J gene is TRBJ1-2, the V gene TRBV6-6; TRBD1 matches at 10 bases. V lost 5 bases and J lost 6; bases outside the gene matches: 6. This CDR3 spans 14 amino acids. The germline gives CDR1 MNHNY, CDR2 SVGAGI (reference sequence). Written as DNA, the CDR3 is TGTGCCAGCAGTCTTCGACAGGGGGCGGATGGCTACACCTTC. Translated, it gives CASSLRQGADGYTF.

V and J are TRBV5-1 and TRBJ1-4; the D gene is possibly TRBD1 (6 bases). This CDR3 has 13 amino acids. The V and J ends lost 6 bases and 5 bases respectively, with 11 bases between them. Germline V gene lookup returns CDR1 SGHRS and CDR2 YFSETQ. The CDR3 nucleotides are TGCGCCAGCATGGGACAAACCAATGAAAAACTGTTTTTT. Translation: CASMGQTNEKLFF.

The V and J genes are TRBV4-2 and TRBJ2-7; the D is unclear. This CDR3 is 15 amino acids long. Germline CDR1 reads LGHNA; CDR2 reads YNFKEQ. Trimming left V 0 bases short and J 4 bases short, with 13 bases between. CDR3 amino acids: CASSQDLVGEYEQYF. The CDR3 nucleotides are TGTGCCAGCAGCCAAGATTTAGTAGGAGAGTACGAGCAGTACTTC.

With regard to this clone: At the DNA level, this CDR3 is encoded by other sequences in the same sample as well. CDR3 residues: CASSIGTGNQPQHF. The DNA of the CDR3 is TGTGCCAGTAGTATTGGAACAGGCAATCAGCCCCAGCATTTT. This chain links TRBV19 with TRBJ1-5; unclear D gene. The germline V gene has CDR1 LNHDA and CDR2 SQIVND (reference sequence). This CDR3 spans 14 amino acids. V was shortened by 3 bases and J by 2 bases, with 8 bases between the two germline ends.

In its sample, this clone was seen a few times. The rearrangement uses TRBV4-1 and TRBJ1-2, with D hard to call. V was shortened by 0 bases and J by 6 bases, with 17 bases between the two germline ends. The CDR3 is 16 residues long. CDR1 MGHRA and CDR2 YSYEKL come from the germline V gene. CDR3 sequence: CASSQDRKSSGDGYTF. The DNA of the CDR3 is TGCGCCAGCAGCCAAGATCGGAAATCAAGCGGGGATGGCTACACCTTC.

This sequence joins TRBV11-2 and TRBJ1-2; 7 positions agree with TRBD1. Germline CDR1 is SGHAT and CDR2 is FQNNGV. Germline trimming cut 5 bases from V and 6 bases from J; bases unmatched to any gene: 9. The CDR3 totals 14 residues. Written as DNA, the CDR3 is TGTGCCAGCAGCGAAGGGACAGACCGTCATGGCTACACCTTC. This sequence encodes CASSEGTDRHGYTF. Supplemented by reference TRBV11-2 and TRBJ1-2, the full variable domain reads EAGVAQSPRYKIIEKRQSVAFWCNPISGHATLYWYQQILGQGPKLLIQFQNNGVVDDSQLPKDRFSAERLKGVDSTLKIQPAKLEDSAVYLCASSEGTDRHGYTFGSGTRLTVV.

The chain combines TRBV11-1 with TRBJ1-1, with 7 bases identical to TRBD1. J was trimmed by 0 bases and V by 7 bases; bases with no gene match: 11. Per the germline V gene, CDR1 is SGHAT and CDR2 is FQDESV (reference sequence). The CDR3 covers 16 residues. CDR3 region: CASTEGATAMNTEAFF. The CDR3 nucleotides are TGTGCCAGCACCGAGGGGGCTACCGCCATGAACACTGAAGCTTTCTTT.

As to this clone: Additional DNA sequences in this sample encode the identical CDR3. The CDR3 nucleotides are TGTGCCAGCAGTGGGACAGGTAATCAGCCCCAGCATTTT. This encodes CASSGTGNQPQHF. The chain carries TRBV2 and TRBJ1-5; 7 positions agree with TRBD1. The CDR3 extends over 13 amino acids. The V gene end was trimmed by 4 bases and the J gene end by 4 bases; junction bases not matched to a gene: 1. CDR1 is SNHLY, CDR2 FYNNEI, per germline.

V gene TRBV6-5 combines with J gene TRBJ1-4, with 7 bases aligning to TRBD1. This CDR3 has 15 amino acids. From germline, CDR1 is MNHEY and CDR2 SVGAGI. Germline trimming cut 5 bases from V and 0 bases from J; bases unmatched to any gene: 3. The CDR3 DNA reads TGTGCCAGCAGTAGAGGGACAGCAACTAATGAAAAACTGTTTTTT. Translated: CASSRGTATNEKLFF.

The genes are TRBV18 and TRBJ1-6; 11 positions match TRBD1. The CDR3 length is 15 residues. CDR1 is KGHSH and CDR2 is LQKENI in the germline V gene. The trim removed 4 bases at V and 7 bases at J, leaving 3 bases unmatched. Written as DNA, the CDR3 is TGTGCCAGCTCACTACGGACAGGGGGCAATTCACCCCTCCACTTT. Its protein is CASSLRTGGNSPLHF.